What follows is one T cell receptor beta chain and its context. Its antigen is not known. The CDR3 extends over 13 amino acids. The V gene's germline CDR1 is SQVTM and CDR2 ANQGSEA. The V gene end was trimmed by 7 bases and the J gene end by 5 bases; junction bases not matched to a gene: 4. Assay used: immunoSEQ multiplex PCR; TCRdb lists only in-frame clones, some missing. Of approximately 77,000 clones in the sample, about four fifths are singletons; the top ten hold 0.79%. Focal radiation with ipilimumab CTLA-4 blockade was given to patients with chemo-refractory metastatic non-small-cell lung cancer. This sample is part of a study of radiotherapy plus CTLA-4 blockade in lung cancer. On the study more broadly: Around 18% of enrolled patients responded objectively, and 31% had disease control. The study's findings and limits: The authors reported that early blood T cell clone dynamics, with interferon-beta, best predicted response. Blood-borne expansion of tumor-derived TCR clones followed radiotherapy plus ipilimumab.

Sample: peripheral blood, taken from a patient treated with radiotherapy plus ipilimumab. J is TRBJ2-2 and V is TRBV29-1; 10 bases are shared with TRBD2. This TCR was sampled from a human donor with non-small cell lung cancer who had stable disease on radiotherapy plus ipilimumab. CDR3: CSGYSGRTGELFF. DNA of the CDR3: TGCAGCGGCTATAGCGGGAGGACCGGGGAGCTGTTTTTT.